This T cell receptor beta chain was identified in a study of blood T cell repertoires in COVID-19. Overall study context: Both acute and convalescent COVID-19 samples were obtained from the United States, Italy and Spain. Nucleic acid was either cDNA or gDNA, and it came from T cells, B-cell-depleted T cells, or PBMCs.

Here immunoSEQ multiplex PCR was the method, and the copy in TCRdb shows in-frame clones only, minus some. The data hold under 200,000 clones, with around 87% observed a single time. CDR3 length: 14 residues. The germline CDR1 and CDR2 sequences are SGHDN and FVKESK. Trimming pared 10 bases from V and 0 bases from J, leaving 15 bases between. The sample taken for sequencing was peripheral blood. This chain connects TRBV14 to TRBJ1-1; D remains unclear. The source of this sequence is a man younger than 30 with active or convalescent COVID-19. CDR3 sequence (DNA): TGTGCCACCCACATACAGCTAATGAACACTGAAGCTTTCTTT. Protein sequence: CATHIQLMNTEAFF.